These 11 T cell receptor beta chains share one sample of origin, sequenced in a study of blood T cell repertoires in COVID-19. Some clones are missing from TCRdb's copy, which holds only in-frame ones; the method was immunoSEQ multiplex PCR. The sample lists some 80,000 clones, around 90% seen once, with roughly 19% in the top ten. The sequencing input was peripheral blood. Source of these receptors: a human donor in a cohort sampled during active COVID-19.

The genes are TRBV2 and TRBJ1-6; a weak D match, TRBD1 (5 bases). The germline V gene encodes CDR1 SNHLY and CDR2 FYNNEI. The CDR3 is 15 amino acids. Trimming pared 3 bases from V and 7 bases from J, leaving 13 bases between. In DNA, the CDR3 is TGTGCCAGCAGTGAGCAGCCGGGGGGAAATTCACCCCTCCACTTT. As protein: CASSEQPGGNSPLHF. The variable domain in full, with the rest retrieved from reference TRBV2 and TRBJ1-6, is EPEVTQTPSHQVTQMGQEVILRCVPISNHLYFYWYRQILGQKVEFLVSFYNNEISEKSEIFDDQFSVERPDGSNFTLKIRSTKLEDSAMYFCASSEQPGGNSPLHFGNGTRLTVT.

The chain employs TRBV18 and TRBJ1-1; a weak D match, TRBD1 (5 bases). The CDR3 sequence is 14 residues long. Trimming left V 2 bases short and J 3 bases short, with 10 bases between. The V gene's germline CDR1 is KGHSH and CDR2 LQKENI. The CDR3 spells CASSPVIGDTEAFF. CDR3 DNA: TGTGCCAGCTCACCAGTAATAGGGGACACTGAAGCTTTCTTT.

The J gene is TRBJ1-4, the V gene TRBV4-1; D not certain. The CDR3 has 15 residues. Trimming shortened V by 1 base and J by 8 bases, and 14 bases separated the two germline ends. Germline V gives CDR1 MGHRA, CDR2 YSYEKL. CDR3 nucleotide sequence: TGCGCCAGCAGCCAAGGGTCAGGCACTGCCGAAAAACTGTTTTTT. The encoded protein is CASSQGSGTAEKLFF.

The table lists this clone with a count of one. In DNA, the CDR3 is TGTGCCAGCAGCCGGGGGGTTGGGGGGAGGAACCGGGAGCTGTTTTTT. Translation gives CASSRGVGGRNRELFF. J is TRBJ2-2 and V is TRBV27; TRBD2 agrees at 7 bases. Trimming removed 6 bases from V and 9 bases from J; junction bases left unmatched: 16. CDR1 is MNHEY and CDR2 is SMNVEV in the germline V gene (reference sequence). The CDR3 sequence is 16 residues long.

This clone was seen more than once but under ten times. The chain has TRBV5-1 and TRBJ2-2; 9 bases map to TRBD2. There are 16 residues in the CDR3. Germline loops: CDR1 SGHRS, CDR2 YFSETQ. Trimming at V came to 4 bases and at J to 0 bases, leaving 4 bases not matched to a gene. The CDR3 region is CASSKGLAANTGELFF. The CDR3 coding sequence is TGCGCCAGCAGCAAGGGACTAGCAGCGAACACCGGGGAGCTGTTTTTT. The full variable domain, completed using reference TRBV5-1 and TRBJ2-2, is KAGVTQTPRYLIKTRGQQVTLSCSPISGHRSVSWYQQTPGQGLQFLFEYFSETQRNKGNFPGRFSGRQFSNSRSEMNVSTLELGDSALYLCASSKGLAANTGELFFGEGSRLTVL.

The rearrangement joins TRBV2 to TRBJ2-1; no clear D gene. Trimming shortened V by 0 bases and J by 4 bases, and 4 bases separated the two germline ends. This CDR3 spans 13 amino acids. Germline CDR1 reads SNHLY; CDR2 reads FYNNEI. The CDR3: CASSEALYNEQFF. Here the CDR3 DNA reads TGTGCCAGCAGTGAAGCGCTATACAATGAGCAGTTCTTC.

The V and J genes are TRBV6-2 or TRBV6-3 and TRBJ2-1; perhaps TRBD2 as D (6 bases). This CDR3 is 16 amino acids long. Trimming cost V 0 bases and J 9 bases, with 18 bases left between them. Germline V lookup: CDR1 MNHEY, CDR2 SVGEGT. This CDR3 is CASSYSTGWSEGEQFF. CDR3 bases: TGTGCCAGCAGTTACTCAACAGGTTGGTCGGAGGGTGAGCAGTTCTTC.

V is TRBV5-4 and J is TRBJ1-2; 7 bases are a match to TRBD1. The CDR3 length is 13 residues. V lost 4 bases and J lost 6; bases outside the gene matches: 6. Germline CDR1 and CDR2: SGHNT and YYREEE (reference sequence). The CDR3 is CASSLDRLDGYTF. In DNA form, the CDR3 reads TGTGCCAGCAGCCTGGACAGGCTAGATGGCTACACCTTC.

This CDR3 reads CASSSLPGGITDTQYF. The CDR3 bases are TGCGCCAGCAGCTCCCTTCCGGGGGGGATCACAGATACGCAGTATTTT. The chain links TRBV5-1 to TRBJ2-3, with TRBD2 matching over 8 bases. The CDR3 totals 16 residues. Germline assignment: CDR1 SGHRS and CDR2 YFSETQ. The J segment lost 2 bases and the V segment lost 3 bases, leaving 8 bases of the junction unmatched.

V gene TRBV11-2 combines with J gene TRBJ2-1; 12 bases match TRBD2. The CDR3 extends over 15 amino acids. Germline-derived CDR1 and CDR2 are SGHAT and FQNNGV. J was trimmed by 6 bases and V by 4 bases; bases with no gene match: 4. The CDR3 loop is CASSSLAGGVNEQFF. For the CDR3, the DNA is TGTGCCAGCAGCTCTCTAGCGGGGGGGGTCAATGAGCAGTTCTTC.

The gene calls are TRBV11-2 and TRBJ1-2; the match to TRBD1 covers 10 bases. The V gene end was trimmed by 6 bases and the J gene end by 8 bases; junction bases not matched to a gene: 15. Germline V lookup: CDR1 SGHAT, CDR2 FQNNGV. This CDR3 contains 16 residues. Here the CDR3 DNA reads TGTGCCAGCAGGGCTGTGGGACAGGGGCCGATGGGGGGCTACACCTTC. Translated, it gives CASRAVGQGPMGGYTF. The whole variable domain, filled in from reference TRBV11-2 and TRBJ1-2, reads EAGVAQSPRYKIIEKRQSVAFWCNPISGHATLYWYQQILGQGPKLLIQFQNNGVVDDSQLPKDRFSAERLKGVDSTLKIQPAKLEDSAVYLCASRAVGQGPMGGYTFGSGTRLTVV.